Listed below are T cell receptor beta chains from one sample, sequenced in a study of control samples from healthy donors and cancer patients. Here immunoSEQ multiplex PCR was the method, and the copy in TCRdb shows in-frame clones only, minus some. The table includes some 120,000 clones, around 90% detected once. The sequencing input was blood. The receptors here all came from a man aged 18 to 29 in good health. CDR3s include the opening cysteine and the closing phenylalanine or tryptophan. D genes are given only for firm matches. The size field is filled for only some rows; it gives once, few, many or a size class.

clone_size: once
v_call: TRBV25-1
j_call: TRBJ2-6
cdr3_length: 16
d_call: NA
cdr3_aa: CASSAGQPSGANVLTF
cdr3_nt: TGTGCCAGCAGTGCTGGACAGCCCTCCGGGGCCAACGTCCTGACTTTC

clone_size: NA
v_call: TRBV6-5
j_call: TRBJ1-5
cdr3_length: 15
d_call: TRBD1
cdr3_aa: CASSSGTGGNQPQHF
cdr3_nt: TGTGCCAGCAGTTCCGGGACAGGGGGCAATCAGCCCCAGCATTTT

clone_size: NA
v_call: TRBV6-6
j_call: TRBJ2-1
cdr3_length: 16
d_call: NA
cdr3_aa: CASSSPLGGQYNEQFF
cdr3_nt: TGTGCCAGCAGCTCACCGTTGGGGGGACAGTACAATGAGCAGTTCTTC

clone_size: once
v_call: TRBV5-1
j_call: TRBJ1-4
cdr3_length: 15
d_call: NA
cdr3_aa: CASSAAQGTNEKLFF
cdr3_nt: TGCGCCAGCAGCGCAGCACAGGGAACTAATGAAAAACTGTTTTTT

clone_size: NA
v_call: TRBV5-6
j_call: TRBJ1-4
cdr3_length: 12
d_call: NA
cdr3_aa: CASSFLNEKLFF
cdr3_nt: TGTGCCAGCAGCTTTTTGAATGAAAAACTGTTTTTT

clone_size: NA
v_call: TRBV5-1
j_call: TRBJ2-7
cdr3_length: 13
d_call: NA
cdr3_aa: CASSLDTSYEQYF
cdr3_nt: TGCGCCAGCAGCTTGGACACCTCCTACGAGCAGTACTTC

clone_size: NA
v_call: TRBV2
j_call: TRBJ2-4
cdr3_length: 13
d_call: NA
cdr3_aa: CASSEGTKNIQYF
cdr3_nt: TGTGCCAGCAGTGAAGGTACCAAAAACATTCAGTACTTC

clone_size: NA
v_call: TRBV11-3
j_call: TRBJ2-7
cdr3_length: 13
d_call: NA
cdr3_aa: CASSLGSDYEQYF
cdr3_nt: TGTGCCAGCAGCCTAGGGTCGGACTACGAGCAGTACTTC

clone_size: NA
v_call: TRBV7-6
j_call: TRBJ2-1
cdr3_length: 15
d_call: TRBD2
cdr3_aa: CASSLEGLAVNEQFF
cdr3_nt: TGTGCCAGCAGCTTAGAGGGACTAGCGGTCAATGAGCAGTTCTTC

clone_size: NA
v_call: TRBV28
j_call: TRBJ1-5
cdr3_length: 14
d_call: NA
cdr3_aa: CASSLSAGNQPQHF
cdr3_nt: TGTGCCAGCAGTTTATCCGCCGGGAATCAGCCCCAGCATTTT

clone_size: NA
v_call: TRBV11-2
j_call: TRBJ2-3
cdr3_length: 18
d_call: NA
cdr3_aa: CASSLASRGRRGTDTQYF
cdr3_nt: TGTGCCAGCAGCTTAGCATCTCGGGGGCGCAGAGGAACAGATACGCAGTATTTT

clone_size: NA
v_call: TRBV28
j_call: TRBJ1-5
cdr3_length: 13
d_call: NA
cdr3_aa: CASGGVANQPQHF
cdr3_nt: TGTGCCAGCGGCGGGGTTGCCAATCAGCCCCAGCATTTT

clone_size: NA
v_call: TRBV19
j_call: TRBJ2-1
cdr3_length: 12
d_call: NA
cdr3_aa: CASSIPNNEQFF
cdr3_nt: TGTGCCAGTAGTATCCCAAACAATGAGCAGTTCTTC

clone_size: NA
v_call: TRBV30
j_call: TRBJ2-6
cdr3_length: 17
d_call: NA
cdr3_aa: CAWSVGLGGSGANVLTF
cdr3_nt: TGTGCCTGGAGTGTAGGCCTCGGGGGCTCTGGGGCCAACGTCCTGACTTTC

clone_size: NA
v_call: TRBV30
j_call: TRBJ1-1
cdr3_length: 14
d_call: NA
cdr3_aa: CAWSASLENTEAFF
cdr3_nt: TGTGCCTGGAGTGCCAGCTTAGAGAACACTGAAGCTTTCTTT

clone_size: once
v_call: TRBV5-5
j_call: TRBJ2-1
cdr3_length: 17
d_call: TRBD1
cdr3_aa: CASSNVDRARTYNEQFF
cdr3_nt: TGTGCCAGCAGCAACGTGGACAGGGCCCGTACCTACAATGAGCAGTTCTTC

clone_size: NA
v_call: TRBV7-6
j_call: TRBJ1-6
cdr3_length: 15
d_call: NA
cdr3_aa: CASSLDSSYNSPLHF
cdr3_nt: TGTGCCAGCAGCTTGGACAGCTCCTATAATTCACCCCTCCACTTT

clone_size: NA
v_call: TRBV14
j_call: TRBJ1-6
cdr3_length: 17
d_call: NA
cdr3_aa: CASSQDWAAGRYSPLHF
cdr3_nt: TGTGCCAGCAGCCAAGACTGGGCGGCAGGGAGGTATTCACCCCTCCACTTT

clone_size: NA
v_call: TRBV27
j_call: TRBJ1-1
cdr3_length: 14
d_call: NA
cdr3_aa: CASSLSAGATEAFF
cdr3_nt: TGTGCCAGCAGTTTAAGCGCAGGGGCCACTGAAGCTTTCTTT

clone_size: NA
v_call: TRBV30
j_call: TRBJ1-4
cdr3_length: 14
d_call: NA
cdr3_aa: CAWSVDGTNEKLFF
cdr3_nt: TGTGCCTGGAGTGTAGACGGAACTAATGAAAAACTGTTTTTT

clone_size: NA
v_call: TRBV5-4
j_call: TRBJ2-2
cdr3_length: 11
d_call: NA
cdr3_aa: CASRRAGELFF
cdr3_nt: TGTGCTAGCCGGCGGGCCGGGGAGCTGTTTTTT

clone_size: NA
v_call: TRBV6-6
j_call: TRBJ2-7
cdr3_length: 14
d_call: NA
cdr3_aa: CASSYDYPHYEQYF
cdr3_nt: TGTGCCAGCAGTTACGACTATCCCCACTACGAGCAGTACTTC

clone_size: NA
v_call: TRBV5-1
j_call: TRBJ1-2
cdr3_length: 14
d_call: NA
cdr3_aa: CASSLRGYNYGYTF
cdr3_nt: TGCGCCAGCAGCTTGAGAGGGTATAACTATGGCTACACCTTC

clone_size: NA
v_call: TRBV3-1/TRBV3-2
j_call: TRBJ2-5
cdr3_length: 15
d_call: NA
cdr3_aa: CASSQGTSYKETQYF
cdr3_nt: TGTGCCAGCAGCCAAGGTACTAGCTATAAAGAGACCCAGTACTTC

clone_size: NA
v_call: TRBV7-9
j_call: TRBJ1-4
cdr3_length: 14
d_call: NA
cdr3_aa: CASTPFGANEKLFF
cdr3_nt: TGTGCCAGCACCCCGTTTGGTGCTAATGAAAAACTGTTTTTT

clone_size: once
v_call: TRBV19
j_call: TRBJ1-5
cdr3_length: 15
d_call: NA
cdr3_aa: CASTPRGGHPEPQHF
cdr3_nt: TGTGCCAGTACCCCCCGTGGGGGTCACCCAGAACCCCAGCATTTT

clone_size: NA
v_call: TRBV20-1
j_call: TRBJ1-5
cdr3_length: 15
d_call: NA
cdr3_aa: CSASRGGSSNQPQHF
cdr3_nt: TGCAGTGCTAGTAGGGGTGGGAGTAGCAATCAGCCCCAGCATTTT

clone_size: once
v_call: TRBV3-1/TRBV3-2
j_call: TRBJ2-5
cdr3_length: 14
d_call: NA
cdr3_aa: CASSQAGVQETQYF
cdr3_nt: TGTGCCAGCAGCCAAGCGGGGGTTCAAGAGACCCAGTACTTC

clone_size: NA
v_call: TRBV5-1
j_call: TRBJ1-2
cdr3_length: 13
d_call: NA
cdr3_aa: CASREATNYGYTF
cdr3_nt: TGCGCCAGCAGAGAGGCCACTAACTATGGCTACACCTTC

clone_size: NA
v_call: TRBV14
j_call: TRBJ2-5
cdr3_length: 15
d_call: TRBD2
cdr3_aa: CASSYGLAGGETQYF
cdr3_nt: TGTGCCAGCAGCTACGGACTAGCGGGTGGGGAGACCCAGTACTTC

clone_size: NA
v_call: TRBV6-2/TRBV6-3
j_call: TRBJ2-1
cdr3_length: 14
d_call: NA
cdr3_aa: CASSYSPKYNEQFF
cdr3_nt: TGTGCCAGCAGTTACTCTCCCAAGTACAATGAGCAGTTCTTC

clone_size: NA
v_call: TRBV2
j_call: TRBJ1-4
cdr3_length: 14
d_call: NA
cdr3_aa: CASSRQSTNEKLFF
cdr3_nt: TGTGCCAGCAGTCGACAGTCAACTAATGAAAAACTGTTTTTT

clone_size: NA
v_call: TRBV28
j_call: TRBJ2-7
cdr3_length: 14
d_call: NA
cdr3_aa: CASSLGDIQREQYF
cdr3_nt: TGTGCCAGCAGTTTAGGGGACATCCAGAGGGAGCAGTACTTC

clone_size: NA
v_call: TRBV19
j_call: TRBJ2-1
cdr3_length: 14
d_call: TRBD2
cdr3_aa: CASSPLAGGNEQFF
cdr3_nt: TGTGCCAGTAGCCCGCTAGCGGGGGGCAATGAGCAGTTCTTC

clone_size: NA
v_call: TRBV27
j_call: TRBJ1-2
cdr3_length: 13
d_call: NA
cdr3_aa: CASSLSRGYGYTF
cdr3_nt: TGTGCCAGCAGTTTATCCCGCGGCTATGGCTACACCTTC

clone_size: NA
v_call: TRBV6-5
j_call: TRBJ1-6
cdr3_length: 13
d_call: NA
cdr3_aa: CATRAWGYSPLHF
cdr3_nt: TGTGCCACCCGGGCATGGGGGTATTCACCCCTCCACTTT

clone_size: NA
v_call: TRBV12-3/TRBV12-4
j_call: TRBJ2-1
cdr3_length: 13
d_call: NA
cdr3_aa: CASSSTSLHEQFF
cdr3_nt: TGTGCCAGCAGTAGTACTAGCCTCCATGAGCAGTTCTTC

clone_size: NA
v_call: TRBV3-1/TRBV3-2
j_call: TRBJ2-1
cdr3_length: 13
d_call: TRBD2
cdr3_aa: CASSQTSANEQFF
cdr3_nt: TGTGCCAGCAGTCAGACTAGCGCCAATGAGCAGTTCTTC

clone_size: NA
v_call: TRBV7-9
j_call: TRBJ1-6
cdr3_length: 15
d_call: TRBD1
cdr3_aa: CASSPRDSNNSPLHF
cdr3_nt: TGTGCCAGCAGCCCCAGGGACAGCAATAATTCACCCCTCCACTTT

clone_size: NA
v_call: TRBV5-4
j_call: TRBJ2-1
cdr3_length: 13
d_call: NA
cdr3_aa: CASSLEPIEEQFF
cdr3_nt: TGTGCCAGCAGCTTGGAACCGATCGAGGAGCAGTTCTTC

clone_size: NA
v_call: TRBV11-3
j_call: TRBJ1-1
cdr3_length: 13
d_call: NA
cdr3_aa: CASSLELGVEAFF
cdr3_nt: TGTGCCAGCAGCTTAGAACTGGGAGTCGAAGCTTTCTTT

clone_size: NA
v_call: TRBV5-1
j_call: TRBJ2-5
cdr3_length: 15
d_call: NA
cdr3_aa: CASSLLGEAKETQYF
cdr3_nt: TGCGCCAGCAGCTTGTTGGGGGAGGCTAAAGAGACCCAGTACTTC

clone_size: NA
v_call: TRBV5-1
j_call: TRBJ2-5
cdr3_length: 15
d_call: NA
cdr3_aa: CASSPRGAKQETQYF
cdr3_nt: TGCGCCAGCAGCCCAAGGGGGGCGAAACAAGAGACCCAGTACTTC

clone_size: NA
v_call: TRBV5-1
j_call: TRBJ2-7
cdr3_length: 12
d_call: NA
cdr3_aa: CASSKDYYEQYF
cdr3_nt: TGCGCCAGCAGCAAGGACTACTACGAGCAGTACTTC

clone_size: NA
v_call: TRBV18
j_call: TRBJ2-5
cdr3_length: 15
d_call: TRBD1
cdr3_aa: CASSPGQGKLETQYF
cdr3_nt: TGTGCCAGCTCCCCGGGACAGGGGAAACTAGAGACCCAGTACTTC

clone_size: once
v_call: TRBV11-2
j_call: TRBJ1-2
cdr3_length: 12
d_call: NA
cdr3_aa: CASSVSGGGYTF
cdr3_nt: TGTGCCAGCAGCGTCTCAGGCGGTGGCTACACCTTC

clone_size: NA
v_call: TRBV7-9
j_call: TRBJ1-1
cdr3_length: 14
d_call: TRBD1
cdr3_aa: CASSHTTGDTEAFF
cdr3_nt: TGTGCCAGCAGCCACACGACAGGGGACACTGAAGCTTTCTTT

clone_size: NA
v_call: TRBV9
j_call: TRBJ1-1
cdr3_length: 14
d_call: NA
cdr3_aa: CASSAGLGNTEAFF
cdr3_nt: TGTGCCAGCAGCGCCGGACTGGGGAACACTGAAGCTTTCTTT

clone_size: once
v_call: TRBV4-3
j_call: TRBJ2-5
cdr3_length: 16
d_call: NA
cdr3_aa: CASSHGDHHRPETQYF
cdr3_nt: TGCGCCAGCAGCCACGGGGACCACCACAGACCGGAGACCCAGTACTTC

clone_size: NA
v_call: TRBV5-6
j_call: TRBJ2-2
cdr3_length: 14
d_call: NA
cdr3_aa: CASSLNGYTGELFF
cdr3_nt: TGTGCCAGCAGCTTGAATGGGTACACCGGGGAGCTGTTTTTT

clone_size: NA
v_call: TRBV6-6
j_call: TRBJ1-5
cdr3_length: 14
d_call: NA
cdr3_aa: CASSLDISNQPQHF
cdr3_nt: TGTGCCAGCAGCCTGGACATTAGCAATCAGCCCCAGCATTTT

clone_size: few
v_call: TRBV28
j_call: TRBJ1-5
cdr3_length: 19
d_call: TRBD1
cdr3_aa: CASSSYGGTVAYSNQPQHF
cdr3_nt: TGTGCCAGCAGTTCCTACGGCGGGACAGTGGCATATAGCAATCAGCCCCAGCATTTT

clone_size: NA
v_call: TRBV4-1
j_call: TRBJ1-1
cdr3_length: 15
d_call: NA
cdr3_aa: CASSQGNWGSTEAFF
cdr3_nt: TGCGCCAGCAGCCAAGGAAATTGGGGGAGTACTGAAGCTTTCTTT

clone_size: NA
v_call: TRBV28
j_call: TRBJ1-2
cdr3_length: 13
d_call: NA
cdr3_aa: CASSLGQLPGYTF
cdr3_nt: TGTGCCAGCAGCCTTGGACAGCTCCCAGGCTACACCTTC

clone_size: NA
v_call: TRBV4-1
j_call: TRBJ2-3
cdr3_length: 14
d_call: NA
cdr3_aa: CASSQETATDTQYF
cdr3_nt: TGCGCCAGCAGCCAAGAGACAGCCACAGATACGCAGTATTTT

clone_size: NA
v_call: TRBV6-1
j_call: TRBJ2-3
cdr3_length: 11
d_call: NA
cdr3_aa: CASSEVVTQYF
cdr3_nt: TGTGCCAGCAGTGAGGTAGTTACGCAGTATTTT

clone_size: NA
v_call: TRBV18
j_call: TRBJ2-1
cdr3_length: 11
d_call: NA
cdr3_aa: CASSPGDEQFF
cdr3_nt: TGTGCCAGCTCGCCTGGGGATGAGCAGTTCTTC

clone_size: NA
v_call: TRBV7-3
j_call: TRBJ2-3
cdr3_length: 14
d_call: TRBD2
cdr3_aa: CASSTGTSGGTQYF
cdr3_nt: TGTGCCAGCAGCACCGGGACTAGCGGGGGGACGCAGTATTTT